The 19 T cell receptor beta chains reported below all come from one sample, sequenced in a study of T cell responses to AZD1222 COVID-19 vaccine. The data were produced by immunoSEQ multiplex PCR, yet TCRdb's version contains in-frame clones alone and is incomplete. Among approximately 92,000 clones listed, nearly 90% were seen once. Material: peripheral blood, obtained on day 0 of AZD1222 vaccination. All receptors come from an adult in good health.

The V and J genes are TRBV27 and TRBJ2-7, with a weak D call TRBD1 (6 bases). V lost 5 bases, J lost 0 bases, and 8 bases lay in between. CDR3 length: 13 residues. The germline V gene encodes CDR1 MNHEY and CDR2 SMNVEV (reference sequence). The DNA of the CDR3 is TGTGCCAGCAGTGCACAGGGCTCCTACGAGCAGTACTTC. Amino acid sequence: CASSAQGSYEQYF.

This sequence joins TRBV12-3 or TRBV12-4 and TRBJ1-3; D not resolved. The CDR3 runs to 12 residues. The ends were cut back, 5 bases at V and 8 bases at J, with 10 bases in the middle. CDR3 DNA sequence: TGTGCCAGCAGTCTCGGTCAGCACACCATATATTTT. This codes for CASSLGQHTIYF.

This clone appeared a single time. The rearrangement uses TRBV7-9 and TRBJ2-1, with 7 bases lining up with TRBD1. V was clipped by 4 bases and J by 3 bases; unmatched bases: 6. The germline V gene encodes CDR1 SEHNR and CDR2 FQNEAQ (reference sequence). This CDR3 has 15 amino acids. The CDR3 DNA follows: TGTGCCAGCAGCTCCCTGAGACAGGGCTACAATGAGCAGTTCTTC. Its translation is CASSSLRQGYNEQFF.

The chain employs TRBV19 and TRBJ1-2; TRBD1 aligns across 9 bases. This CDR3 region has 15 residues. J lost 2 bases, V lost 5 bases, and 6 bases had no gene match. Germline V gene sequence: CDR1 LNHDA, CDR2 SQIVND (reference sequence). Written as DNA, the CDR3 is TGTGCCAGTAGTCCCGGACAGGGGCACAACTATGGCTACACCTTC. It specifies CASSPGQGHNYGYTF.

The rearrangement uses TRBV7-6 and TRBJ2-7, with 10 bases that match TRBD1. The V gene's germline CDR1 is SGHVS and CDR2 FNYEAQ. V shed 5 bases, J shed 2 bases, and the junction held 6 bases outside the gene matches. The CDR3 sequence is 15 residues long. The CDR3 sequence: CASSPRDRGTYEQYF. As DNA, the CDR3 is TGTGCCAGCAGCCCCCGGGACAGGGGAACCTACGAGCAGTACTTC. The complete variable domain, with remaining parts taken from reference TRBV7-6 and TRBJ2-7, reads GAGVSQSPRYKVTKRGQDVALRCDPISGHVSLYWYRQALGQGPEFLTYFNYEAQQDKSGLPNDRFSAERPEGSISTLTIQRTEQRDSAMYRCASSPRDRGTYEQYFGPGTRLTVT.

The chain links TRBV3-1 (or the pseudogene TRBV3-2) to TRBJ1-1; D ambiguous. Germline V gene data show CDR1 as LGHDT and CDR2 as YNNKEL (reference sequence). CDR3 size: 14 residues. V lost 2 bases and J 3 bases, leaving 10 bases between the germline ends. The CDR3 protein is CASSQLTGDTEAFF. CDR3 nucleotide sequence: TGTGCCAGCAGCCAACTGACTGGGGACACTGAAGCTTTCTTT.

The genes are TRBV4-2 and TRBJ1-2; the D is unclear. Deletions cut 4 bases from V and 7 bases from J, with 16 bases between. The CDR3 consists of 14 residues. Germline V gives CDR1 LGHNA, CDR2 YNFKEQ. The CDR3 DNA follows: TGTGCCAGCAGCCCAACCGAACAAGAGGGTGGCTACACCTTC. As protein: CASSPTEQEGGYTF.

This rearrangement joins TRBV5-8 to TRBJ2-7; D is ambiguous. The germline V gene encodes CDR1 SGHTS and CDR2 YDEGEE. The CDR3 extends over 13 amino acids. The V and J ends lost 4 bases and 3 bases respectively, with 11 bases between them. CDR3 in DNA: TGTGCCAGCAGCCCCCGGACCTACTACGAGCAGTACTTC. This encodes CASSPRTYYEQYF.

The chain joins TRBV6-2 or TRBV6-3 to TRBJ2-7; maybe TRBD2 (6 bases). CDR1 MNHEY and CDR2 SVGEGT come from the germline V gene. V gave up 2 bases and J gave up 4 bases, with 18 bases separating them. The CDR3 is made up of 16 amino acids. The CDR3 here is CASSYGGSHSIYEQYF. CDR3 in DNA: TGTGCCAGCAGTTACGGGGGGTCACACTCAATTTACGAGCAGTACTTC.

V gene TRBV7-9 combines with J gene TRBJ2-7; D may be TRBD1 (5 bases). Germline V CDR1 and CDR2: SEHNR, FQNEAQ (reference sequence). This CDR3 region has 14 residues. V was cut by 1 base and J by 1 base, with 8 bases left in between. CDR3 region: CASSLDRWSYEQYF. CDR3 DNA sequence: TGTGCCAGCAGCTTAGACAGGTGGTCCTACGAGCAGTACTTC.

This rearrangement joins TRBV10-3 to TRBJ2-1, with TRBD2 identical over 7 bases. This CDR3 has 15 amino acids. The V segment lost 0 bases and the J segment 8 bases; nucleotides outside the gene matches: 7. Per the germline V gene, CDR1 is ENHRY and CDR2 is SYGVKD. Here the CDR3 DNA reads TGTGCCATCAGTGAGTCGTGGGAGGGCGGCGATGAGCAGTTCTTC. Protein product: CAISESWEGGDEQFF.

This clone occurred once. The chain employs TRBV2 and TRBJ1-1; possibly TRBD1 for D (6 bases). CDR3 length equals 13 residues. The germline V gene encodes CDR1 SNHLY and CDR2 FYNNEI. Trimming left V 1 base short and J 5 bases short, with 8 bases between. The CDR3 loop reads CASSEDRVTEAFF. CDR3 sequence (DNA): TGTGCCAGCAGTGAAGACAGGGTTACTGAAGCTTTCTTT.

The chain is built from TRBV19 and TRBJ2-5; 8 positions match TRBD1. The CDR3 is made up of 15 amino acids. With 3 bases clipped from V and 4 bases from J, the junction kept 7 bases outside the gene matches. CDR1 and CDR2 from the germline V gene are LNHDA and SQIVND (reference sequence). CDR3 sequence (DNA): TGTGCCAGTAGTATTTTCCAGGGGGCGGGAGAGACCCAGTACTTC. As protein: CASSIFQGAGETQYF.

V and J are TRBV7-8 and TRBJ2-4, with 12 bases that match TRBD2. Germline assignment: CDR1 SGHVS and CDR2 FQNEAQ. This CDR3 has 16 amino acids. V lost 5 bases, J lost 8 bases, and 10 bases stayed unmatched. For the CDR3, the DNA is TGTGCCAGCAGCCCTGGACTAGCGGGAACGGCGGACATTCAGTACTTC. Translating it yields CASSPGLAGTADIQYF.

This clone was observed once. The gene calls are TRBV6-5 and TRBJ1-2; TRBD1 agrees at 7 bases. Trimming at V came to 6 bases and at J to 12 bases, leaving 10 bases not matched to a gene. The CDR3 is 12 residues long. Germline CDR1 is MNHEY and CDR2 is SVGAGI. In nucleotides, the CDR3 is TGTGCCAGCAGAGCAGGGGGTAATATCGACACCTTC. It codes for CASRAGGNIDTF.

The V call is TRBV5-6, the J call TRBJ1-1, with a tentative D call TRBD1 (5 bases). Germline lookup yields CDR1 SGHDT and CDR2 YYEEEE. V was pared by 4 bases and J by 4 bases, with 14 bases between. The length of the CDR3 is 14 residues. This CDR3 reads CASSPWGFGTEAFF. The CDR3 DNA follows: TGTGCCAGCAGCCCGTGGGGGTTCGGCACTGAAGCTTTCTTT.

This chain joins TRBV7-8 and TRBJ2-1, with D possibly being TRBD2 (6 bases). Trimming took 5 bases from V and 9 from J, leaving 23 bases between them. The CDR3 has 16 amino acids. The germline V gene has CDR1 SGHVS and CDR2 FQNEAQ. CDR3 DNA sequence: TGTGCCAGCAGCCCTAATGTGGGGACTTCTTTTGGTGAGCAGTTCTTC. Translation: CASSPNVGTSFGEQFF.

This clone occurred once. The chain uses TRBV4-2 and TRBJ1-1; D call uncertain. Per germline, CDR1 LGHNA and CDR2 YNFKEQ. With 5 bases removed from V and 0 bases from J, the gap between germline ends came to 13 bases. The CDR3 is made up of 15 amino acids. As DNA, the CDR3 is TGTGCCAGCAGCACCCGACGGCGGGTGAACACTGAAGCTTTCTTT. Protein product: CASSTRRRVNTEAFF.

The CDR3 sequence: CASSELVRGRGGYTF. The CDR3 nucleotides are TGTGCCAGCAGTGAATTAGTCCGAGGGCGGGGTGGCTACACCTTC. The chain joins TRBV25-1 to TRBJ1-2; D gene ambiguous. CDR1 MGHDK and CDR2 SYGVNS come from the germline V gene. This CDR3 has 15 residues. V was cut by 1 base and J by 7 bases, with 16 bases left in between.